This TCR beta chain was captured by sequencing in a study of blood T cell repertoires in COVID-19. As for the study in general: The United States, Italy and Spain supplied acute and convalescent COVID-19 samples. PBMCs, B-cell-depleted T cells, or T cells provided the cDNA or gDNA that made up the material.

From germline, CDR1 is SNHLY and CDR2 FYNNEI. The CDR3 has 15 amino acids. With 8 bases removed from V and 0 bases from J, the gap between germline ends came to 16 bases. Per the original data handling: Scientists estimated how many nucleated cells there were by amplifying reference gene primers. TCRdb keeps only in-frame clones here, not all; method: immunoSEQ multiplex PCR. Clonal size and the V and J genes are those of that table, whereas D and trimming came from the DNA. The sample comprises about 56,000 clones, 82% of which are singletons, and more than 8% rests with the top ten. Sequencing input: peripheral blood. The source is an elderly woman with acute or convalescent COVID-19. J is TRBJ1-1 and V is TRBV2; TRBD1 is a possible D gene (5 bases). The CDR3: CASLSQGRVNTEAFF. CDR3 DNA sequence: TGTGCCAGCCTCTCTCAGGGTCGGGTGAACACTGAAGCTTTCTTT.